Listed below are T cell receptor beta chains from one sample, sequenced in a study of T cell responses to AZD1222 COVID-19 vaccine. Assay used: immunoSEQ multiplex PCR; TCRdb lists only in-frame clones, some missing. The table includes fewer than 130,000 clones, about four fifths detected once. Sequencing used peripheral blood, obtained on day 0 of AZD1222 vaccination. Every receptor here comes from an adult in good health. Each CDR3 is given with its conserved first and last residue. D genes are given only for firm matches. Rows may omit the clone size; those that give it use once, few, many or a size class.

>TRBD1|TRBJ1-2|TRBV18|NA
CASSPDRDLSGYTF
TGTGCCAGCTCGCCGGACAGGGATCTCTCTGGCTACACCTTC
>NA|TRBJ2-1|TRBV7-9|few
CASSLTLSLRGNEQFF
TGTGCCAGCAGCTTAACTTTGAGCCTGCGGGGCAATGAGCAGTTCTTC
>TRBD1|TRBJ1-5|TRBV2|many
CASRTQGAGINQPQHF
TGTGCCAGCAGAACACAGGGGGCCGGTATCAATCAGCCCCAGCATTTT
>TRBD1|TRBJ2-3|TRBV27|NA
CASSRTGGPDTQYF
TGTGCCAGCAGTCGGACAGGGGGCCCAGATACGCAGTATTTT
>NA|TRBJ1-5|TRBV21-1|NA
CASSKEDSPNQPQHF
TGTGCCAGCAGCAAAGAAGACTCACCCAATCAGCCCCAGCATTTT
>NA|TRBJ1-4|TRBV7-2|few
CASTPSYGNEKLFF
TGTGCCAGCACCCCAAGTTACGGGAATGAAAAACTGTTTTTT
>NA|TRBJ1-2|TRBV5-1|few
CASSLAGNYGYTF
TGCGCCAGCAGCTTGGCCGGGAACTATGGCTACACCTTC
>TRBD1|TRBJ2-7|TRBV19|NA
CATNDPRDSTRPGRQYF
TGTGCCACTAACGACCCCCGGGACAGTACTCGACCGGGCAGGCAGTACTTC
>TRBD2|TRBJ2-7|TRBV18|NA
CASSPTGLAGVYEQYF
TGTGCCAGCTCACCGACTGGACTAGCGGGAGTCTACGAGCAGTACTTC
>TRBD2|TRBJ2-5|TRBV7-2|NA
CASSLYAGGPGETQYF
TGTGCCAGCAGCTTATATGCGGGGGGGCCTGGAGAGACCCAGTACTTC
>NA|TRBJ2-3|TRBV27|NA
CASSEGITDTQYF
TGTGCCAGCAGCGAGGGGATCACAGATACGCAGTATTTT
>NA|TRBJ1-3|TRBV10-1|NA
CASSEHSSGNTIYF
TGCGCCAGCAGTGAGCACAGCTCTGGAAACACCATATATTTT
>TRBD1|TRBJ1-5|TRBV2|NA
CASSRDRRGQPQHF
TGTGCCAGCAGTCGGGACAGGAGGGGACAGCCCCAGCATTTT
>NA|TRBJ2-3|TRBV6-5|NA
CASRRGRSTDTQYF
TGTGCCAGCAGGCGGGGGCGGAGCACAGATACGCAGTATTTT
>NA|TRBJ2-1|TRBV28|NA
CASSLIYNEQFF
TGTGCCAGCAGTTTGATCTACAATGAGCAGTTCTTC
>NA|TRBJ2-3|TRBV11-2|NA
CASSLQLTSTDTQYF
TGTGCCAGCAGCTTGCAACTCACAAGCACAGATACGCAGTATTTT
>NA|TRBJ1-1|TRBV18|NA
CASSPNQGNTEAFF
TGTGCCAGCTCACCAAACCAGGGTAACACTGAAGCTTTCTTT
>NA|TRBJ1-5|TRBV19|NA
CASSETGKKGGQPQHF
TGTGCCAGTAGTGAAACCGGGAAGAAGGGCGGTCAGCCCCAGCATTTT
>NA|TRBJ1-2|TRBV7-8|once
CASSLERDYGYTF
TGTGCCAGCAGCTTAGAGCGGGACTATGGCTACACCTTC
>NA|TRBJ2-3|TRBV6-5|once
CASSLLAGTDTQYF
TGTGCCAGCAGTCTTTTGGCCGGCACAGATACGCAGTATTTT
>NA|TRBJ2-5|TRBV5-1|NA
CASSLAWGRQETQYF
TGCGCCAGCAGCTTGGCATGGGGGCGGCAAGAGACCCAGTACTTC
>NA|TRBJ2-5|TRBV5-1|few
CASRPHPGLQETQYF
TGCGCCAGCAGACCCCATCCCGGGCTCCAAGAGACCCAGTACTTC
>TRBD1|TRBJ2-2|TRBV18|NA
CASSKDRANTGELFF
TGTGCCAGCTCAAAGGACAGGGCGAACACCGGGGAGCTGTTTTTT
>NA|TRBJ1-6|TRBV2|NA
CASRDTGTYNSPLHF
TGTGCCAGCAGAGATACAGGGACCTATAATTCACCCCTCCACTTT
>TRBD2|TRBJ2-3|TRBV7-2|NA
CASSLGRTSGKEDTQYF
TGTGCCAGCAGCTTAGGACGGACTAGCGGGAAAGAAGATACGCAGTATTTT
>NA|TRBJ2-1|TRBV6-2/TRBV6-3|NA
CASSYGGRRVNEQFF
TGTGCCAGCAGTTACGGAGGGAGGAGGGTCAATGAGCAGTTCTTC
>TRBD2|TRBJ2-5|TRBV28|NA
CASSQGTSGGQETQYF
TGTGCCAGCAGTCAGGGGACTAGCGGGGGCCAAGAGACCCAGTACTTC
>TRBD2|TRBJ2-7|TRBV5-6|NA
CASSARTSGRKEQYF
TGTGCCAGCAGCGCCCGGACTAGCGGGAGGAAAGAGCAGTACTTC
>TRBD1|TRBJ1-1|TRBV6-5|NA
CASSTDRAGTEAFF
TGTGCCAGCAGCACTGACAGGGCCGGCACTGAAGCTTTCTTT
>NA|TRBJ2-3|TRBV12-3/TRBV12-4|NA
CASSYLDTQYF
TGTGCCAGCAGCTACTTGGATACGCAGTATTTT
>NA|TRBJ1-1|TRBV5-1|NA
CASSLLSDITEAFF
TGCGCCAGCAGCTTGCTGTCTGATATTACTGAAGCTTTCTTT
>NA|TRBJ1-2|TRBV27|NA
CASSFTHPLGGYTF
TGTGCCAGCAGTTTTACCCACCCCCTCGGTGGCTACACCTTC
>TRBD2|TRBJ2-2|TRBV10-3|NA
CAITQSAGGLTGELFF
TGTGCCATCACCCAATCAGCGGGGGGACTCACCGGGGAGCTGTTTTTT
>NA|TRBJ2-7|TRBV30|few
CAWSVRGTEQYF
TGTGCCTGGAGTGTACGAGGTACCGAGCAGTACTTC
>NA|TRBJ1-1|TRBV29-1|NA
CSVVWGNTEAFF
TGCAGCGTTGTGTGGGGGAACACTGAAGCTTTCTTT
>NA|TRBJ2-7|TRBV19|NA
CASSNQQAYEQYF
TGTGCCAGTAGTAACCAACAAGCCTACGAGCAGTACTTC
>TRBD1|TRBJ2-7|TRBV7-3|NA
CASSSDRAMVYF
TGTGCCAGCAGCTCAGACAGGGCAATGGTGTACTTC
>TRBD1|TRBJ2-2|TRBV28|once
CASSQTLQGVVGTGELFF
TGTGCCAGCAGTCAAACCTTACAGGGGGTAGTGGGCACCGGGGAGCTGTTTTTT
>TRBD2|TRBJ2-3|TRBV4-1|few
CASSLRLAGGWGDTQYF
TGCGCCAGCAGCCTCAGACTAGCGGGGGGGTGGGGGGATACGCAGTATTTT
>NA|TRBJ2-7|TRBV16|NA
CASSPIVVGPYEQYF
TGTGCCAGCAGCCCAATCGTCGTAGGGCCCTACGAGCAGTACTTC
>NA|TRBJ1-2|TRBV7-9|NA
CASSRQTGLNGYTF
TGTGCCAGCAGCCGCCAAACAGGCTTGAATGGCTACACCTTC
>NA|TRBJ2-5|TRBV18|NA
CASSPGLQETQYF
TGTGCCAGCTCACCAGGGCTGCAAGAGACCCAGTACTTC
>NA|TRBJ1-1|TRBV7-2|NA
CASSSRLGGGKNTEAFF
TGTGCCAGCAGCTCCCGACTCGGGGGCGGGAAGAACACTGAAGCTTTCTTT
>NA|TRBJ1-3|TRBV6-5|NA
CASSRVFSGNTIYF
TGTGCCAGCAGCAGGGTGTTCTCTGGAAACACCATATATTTT
>NA|TRBJ2-1|TRBV6-6|NA
CASSYSRPASNEQFF
TGTGCCAGCAGTTACTCGCGCCCAGCATCGAATGAGCAGTTCTTC
>NA|TRBJ2-3|TRBV6-4|NA
CASSDSDTDTQYF
TGTGCCAGCAGTGACTCCGACACGGATACGCAGTATTTT
>TRBD2|TRBJ2-1|TRBV7-2|few
CASSQGLAPYNEQFF
TGTGCCAGCAGCCAGGGACTAGCGCCTTACAATGAGCAGTTCTTC
>TRBD1|TRBJ1-2|TRBV29-1|NA
CSVAGQGDGYTF
TGCAGCGTTGCAGGACAGGGGGATGGCTACACCTTC
>NA|TRBJ1-4|TRBV2|NA
CASSEGRVNEKLFF
TGTGCCAGCAGCGAAGGACGGGTTAATGAAAAACTGTTTTTT
>NA|TRBJ2-5|TRBV6-2/TRBV6-3|once
CASSYRLRRQETQYF
TGTGCCAGCAGTTACCGGCTTAGGAGGCAAGAGACCCAGTACTTC
>NA|TRBJ2-5|TRBV15|NA
CATSRDRPMGGETQYF
TGTGCCACCAGCAGAGATCGACCCATGGGGGGAGAGACCCAGTACTTC
>TRBD1|TRBJ1-4|TRBV5-5|NA
CASSSGQGALEKLFF
TGTGCCAGCAGCTCGGGGCAGGGGGCGCTTGAAAAACTGTTTTTT
>NA|TRBJ2-3|TRBV5-4|NA
CASSSPRANGDTQYF
TGTGCCAGCAGCTCCCCCCGGGCGAATGGGGATACGCAGTATTTT